The rows below give T cell receptor beta chains drawn from one sample of a study of T cells in Graves' hyperthyroidism and ophthalmopathy. One entry per CDR3 protein results from TCRdb running MiXCR on the multiplex PCR reads. The sample yields 600,000 to 900,000 distinct CDR3 sequences, around 15% seen once. Sequences were obtained from blood. Receptor source: a man younger than 35 with Graves' hyperthyroidism. Each CDR3 is given with its conserved first and last residue. The D gene is left open where the match is weak. Expanded clones get a size class; other rows say once, few or many, or leave the size out.

length,V,size,D,J,DNA,CDR3
15,TRBV15,few,NA,TRBJ2-3,TGTGCCACCAGCAGGACTAGGGGGGCTCCCGATACGCAGTATTTT,CATSRTRGAPDTQYF
15,TRBV18,many,NA,TRBJ1-6,TGTGCCAGCTCACCAGGTGGGGGCCCCAATTCACCCCTCCACTTT,CASSPGGGPNSPLHF
14,TRBV28,many,NA,TRBJ1-1,TGTGCCATCACACCCGGGACAACCGTGGTTATGGCTTTCTTT,CAITPGTTVVMAFF
15,TRBV28,many,TRBD2,TRBJ2-1,TGTGCCAGCAGTCCTAGCGGGAGTACCTACAATGAGCAGTTCTTC,CASSPSGSTYNEQFF
16,TRBV5-4,NA,NA,TRBJ1-1,TGTGCCAGCAGCCTCCTTGGGGACGGGGGAGACACTGAAGCTTTCTTT,CASSLLGDGGDTEAFF
15,TRBV5-1,NA,NA,TRBJ2-2,TGCGCCAGCAGCTTGACCGGGAAGATGAACGGGGAGCTGTTTTTT,CASSLTGKMNGELFF
14,TRBV28,few,NA,TRBJ1-6,TGTGCCAGCAGTTTAGCGAGGAGGGGTTCACCCCTCCACTTT,CASSLARRGSPLHF
15,TRBV6-1,few,NA,TRBJ1-2,TGTGCCAGCAGTCCCGGGACCATGGAGGGGTCTGGCTACACCTTC,CASSPGTMEGSGYTF
15,TRBV7-9,many,TRBD1,TRBJ2-3,TGTGCCAGCAGAACTAGTGGGACAGCCACAGATACGCAGTATTTT,CASRTSGTATDTQYF
13,TRBV28,many,NA,TRBJ1-2,TGTGCCAGCAGTTTGCGGGTCGATTTTTTCGGCACCTTC,CASSLRVDFFGTF
12,TRBV29-1,many,TRBD1,TRBJ2-7,TGCAGCGTTGGGACAGGCTCCTACGAGCAGTACTTC,CSVGTGSYEQYF
16,TRBV20-1,NA,NA,TRBJ2-1,TGCAGTGCTAGAGATATTGGGACATGGACATACAATGAGCAGTTCTTC,CSARDIGTWTYNEQFF
16,TRBV7-2,NA,TRBD2,TRBJ2-3,TGTGCCAGCAGCCGGGGGGGGGGAGGGAGCACAGATACGCAGTATTTT,CASSRGGGGSTDTQYF
15,TRBV18,NA,NA,TRBJ1-5,TGTGCCAGCTCACCTTCAGGGGCCCGCAATCAGCCCCAGCATTTT,CASSPSGARNQPQHF
13,TRBV7-3,few,NA,TRBJ1-4,TGTGCCAGCGACGGCCTCCTGGGTGAAAAACTGTTTTTT,CASDGLLGEKLFF
16,TRBV4-1,NA,TRBD2,TRBJ2-7,TGCGCCAGCAGCCAAGCTACCGGGACTAGACCCTACGAGCAGTACTTC,CASSQATGTRPYEQYF
15,TRBV6-1,NA,NA,TRBJ2-1,TGTGCCAGCAGCTTAAAACCGGACCTCTACAATGAGCAGTTCTTC,CASSLKPDLYNEQFF
14,TRBV7-2,NA,TRBD2,TRBJ2-7,TGTGCCAGCAGTTCCCCGGGACTAGCAGTCGAGCAGTACTTC,CASSSPGLAVEQYF
14,TRBV3-1,NA,NA,TRBJ1-1,TGTGCCAGCAGCCAAGTTGGAGGGGGGAGTGAAGCTTTCTTT,CASSQVGGGSEAFF
13,TRBV3-1,many,TRBD2,TRBJ2-5,TGTGCCAGCAGCCCCGGGGGGAAAGAGACCCAGTACTTC,CASSPGGKETQYF
16,TRBV2,NA,TRBD2,TRBJ2-2,TGTGCCAGCAGTGGTGGACTAGCGGGAGGCCCCGGGGAGCTGTTTTTT,CASSGGLAGGPGELFF
13,TRBV12-3/TRBV12-4,many,TRBD1,TRBJ1-2,TGTGCCAGCAGTTCTCAGGGGGGCTATGGCTACACCTTC,CASSSQGGYGYTF
13,TRBV2,NA,NA,TRBJ2-2,TGTGCCAGCAGAGCAGAGGGGGCCGGGGAGCTGTTTTTT,CASRAEGAGELFF
13,TRBV11-1,few,NA,TRBJ1-4,TGTGCCAGCAGCCTCCAGACTAATGAAAAACTGTTTTTT,CASSLQTNEKLFF
13,TRBV4-3,few,NA,TRBJ1-2,TGCGCCAGCAGCCCTCTCGATGGCTATGGCTACACCTTC,CASSPLDGYGYTF
13,TRBV5-1,NA,NA,TRBJ2-3,TGCGCCAGCAGGGCACTTCACACAGATACGCAGTATTTT,CASRALHTDTQYF
13,TRBV15,many,NA,TRBJ1-4,TGTGCCGCGTCCAGGGGAGCTAATGAAAAACTGTTTTTT,CAASRGANEKLFF
13,TRBV3-1,many,NA,TRBJ1-2,TGTGCCAGCAGCCCCCTCAAGGGGCTTGGCTACACCTTC,CASSPLKGLGYTF
16,TRBV12-3/TRBV12-4,few,NA,TRBJ1-1,TGTGCCAGCAGTTTAGGTATGAACAGTCCGAACACTGAAGCTTTCTTT,CASSLGMNSPNTEAFF
18,TRBV25-1,NA,NA,TRBJ2-7,TGTGCCAGCAGTTTGCTGGGTATGGGGGCGGGACGGCAATACGAGCAGTACTTC,CASSLLGMGAGRQYEQYF
18,TRBV9,NA,TRBD1,TRBJ2-1,TGTGCCAGCAGCGCCGGAAAAGGCGGGACAGGGCTTCACAATGAGCAGTTCTTC,CASSAGKGGTGLHNEQFF
13,TRBV11-2,many,TRBD1,TRBJ1-2,TGTGCCAGCAGCAGGGGACAGGGCGGCGGCTACACCTTC,CASSRGQGGGYTF
15,TRBV7-2,many,TRBD2,TRBJ2-3,TGTGCCAGCAGCTTTGTAGCGGGGAGCACAGATACGCAGTATTTT,CASSFVAGSTDTQYF
14,TRBV4-1,NA,TRBD1,TRBJ1-1,TGCGCCAGCAGCCAAGGGACAGGGCGGACTGAAGCTTTCTTT,CASSQGTGRTEAFF
13,TRBV7-2,NA,NA,TRBJ2-5,TGTGCCAGCAGCGGGGGTTGGGGAGAGACCCAGTACTTC,CASSGGWGETQYF
13,TRBV7-2,many,TRBD2,TRBJ2-1,TGTGCCAGCGGAGATGGGGGGGTCAATGAGCAGTTCTTC,CASGDGGVNEQFF
15,TRBV28,NA,NA,TRBJ2-2,TGTGCCAGCAGGGACCGTGGGGGAAGGACCGGGGAGCTGTTTTTT,CASRDRGGRTGELFF
16,TRBV2,NA,TRBD2,TRBJ2-5,TGTGCCAGCAAGCCCCTAGCGGGAGGGGTTTCGGAGACCCAGTACTTC,CASKPLAGGVSETQYF
12,TRBV28,many,NA,TRBJ2-7,TGTGCCAGCAGCCCCACAGCAATCGAGCAGTACTTC,CASSPTAIEQYF
13,TRBV9,few,TRBD1,TRBJ1-1,TGTGCCAGCAGCAAGACAGGGGCCACTGAAGCTTTCTTT,CASSKTGATEAFF
14,TRBV5-1,many,TRBD1,TRBJ1-4,TGCGCCAGCAGCGCAGGGACAGGGGGGGAAAAACTGTTTTTT,CASSAGTGGEKLFF